This T cell receptor (beta chain) emerged from a study of beta chain features in type 1 diabetes. The study, taken as a whole, reports: Small HLA sub-analyses could not settle whether HLA shapes TCRB rearrangement. Patients with Type 1 diabetes showed moderately but significantly shorter TCRB CDR3s in all four CD4+ subsets.

The CDR3 covers 13 residues. Germline CDR1 ENHRY, CDR2 SYGVKD. The V and J ends lost 7 bases and 3 bases respectively, with 12 bases between them. Reverse transcription of all isolated RNA meant that expressed TCRB transcripts were sequenced. Here immunoSEQ multiplex PCR was the method, and the copy in TCRdb shows in-frame clones only, minus some. This repertoire shows over 300,000 clones, 7.5% to 9% found once; its top ten account for around 0.45%. On average, the one heparinised blood draw given by each donor was roughly 100 mL. This clone was seen many times. Its antigen is as yet unknown. The V gene is TRBV10-3, the J gene TRBJ1-2; D is perhaps TRBD1 (5 bases). The source of this sequence is a woman in her late teens or twenties in good health. Sequenced: central memory CD4+ T cells from blood. CDR3 in amino acids: CAIKAGRDYGYTF. CDR3 sequence (DNA): TGTGCCATCAAGGCAGGGCGAGACTATGGCTACACCTTC.